This T cell receptor (beta chain) was identified during a study of control samples from healthy donors and cancer patients. The CDR3 totals 16 residues. Trimming removed 0 bases from V and 1 base from J; junction bases left unmatched: 3. The germline V gene has CDR1 SGHDT and CDR2 YYEEEE. Sequenced by immunoSEQ multiplex PCR; TCRdb stores in-frame clones only, minus some. The sample has tens of thousands of clones, about nine tenths seen once. The clonotype originates from a woman aged 65 to 85 in good health. This sequence joins TRBV5-6 and TRBJ2-2; 7 bases line up with TRBD2. Material for sequencing was blood. The chain's CDR3 is CASSLDRGVNTGELFF. The CDR3 region has the DNA TGTGCCAGCAGCTTGGATCGGGGGGTGAACACCGGGGAGCTGTTTTTT.